The next 3 T cell receptor beta chains were all read from a single sample in a study of blood T cell repertoires in COVID-19. TCRdb's copy holds only in-frame clones and misses some; the assay was immunoSEQ multiplex PCR. The sample records over 120,000 clones, around 84% being singletons. The specimen was peripheral blood. These receptor sequences come from a man aged 55 to 69 with active or convalescent COVID-19.

The rearrangement uses TRBV9 and TRBJ1-5; 8 bases are a match to TRBD1. The junction had 4 bases not matched to a gene; V was cut back by 0 bases and J by 5 bases. The CDR3 sequence is 15 residues long. The germline V gene encodes CDR1 SGDLS and CDR2 YYNGEE. The chain's CDR3 is CASSVDGQGDQPQHF. The DNA for the CDR3 is TGTGCCAGCAGCGTAGACGGACAGGGCGATCAGCCCCAGCATTTT.

This chain uses TRBV10-3 with TRBJ2-3; possible D gene TRBD2, 6 bases. Germline CDR1 ENHRY, CDR2 SYGVKD. There are 16 residues in the CDR3. The V and J ends lost 2 bases and 5 bases respectively, with 17 bases between them. The CDR3 loop is CAISEPLAGWEDTQYF. In DNA form, the CDR3 reads TGTGCCATCAGTGAGCCCCTTGCGGGGTGGGAAGATACGCAGTATTTT.

This chain links TRBV18 with TRBJ1-4; TRBD1 aligns across 7 bases. Germline trimming cut 4 bases from V and 5 bases from J; bases unmatched to any gene: 7. CDR3 length: 15 residues. Germline CDR1 KGHSH, CDR2 LQKENI. As DNA, the CDR3 is TGTGCCAGCTCACGCGACAGGGCCCAAAATGAAAAACTGTTTTTT. Translation: CASSRDRAQNEKLFF.